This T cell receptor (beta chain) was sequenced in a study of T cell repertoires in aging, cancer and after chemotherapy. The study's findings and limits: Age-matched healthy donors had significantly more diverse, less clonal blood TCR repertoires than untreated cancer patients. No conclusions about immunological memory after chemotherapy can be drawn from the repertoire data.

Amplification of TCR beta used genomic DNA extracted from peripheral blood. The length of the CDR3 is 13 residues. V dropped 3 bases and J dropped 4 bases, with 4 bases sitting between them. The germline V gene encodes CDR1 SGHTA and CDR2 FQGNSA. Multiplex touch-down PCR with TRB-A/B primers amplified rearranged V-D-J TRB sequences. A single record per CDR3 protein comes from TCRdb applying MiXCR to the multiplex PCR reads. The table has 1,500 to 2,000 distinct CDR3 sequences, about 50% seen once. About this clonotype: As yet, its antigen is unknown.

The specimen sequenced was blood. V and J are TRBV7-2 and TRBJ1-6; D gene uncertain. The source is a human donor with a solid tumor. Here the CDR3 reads CASSFGYNSPLHF. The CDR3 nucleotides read TGTGCCAGCAGCTTCGGGTATAATTCACCCCTCCACTTT.